This TCR beta chain was identified in a study of PD-L1 blockade in urothelial cancer. As to time point: pretreatment peripheral blood. The CDR3 loop spans 13 amino acids. The ends lost 1 base at V and 6 bases at J; junction bases unmatched: 3. Germline lookup yields CDR1 SGHTA and CDR2 FQGTGA. The repertoire was sequenced with immunoSEQ multiplex PCR; TCRdb's copy has only in-frame clones and lacks some. Seen here are 80,000 to 90,000 clones, about 84% observed once, and the top ten hold around an eighth. This chain links TRBV7-3 with TRBJ2-7; 7 nucleotides align to TRBD1. The sequence was obtained from a man in his sixties with urothelial cancer. This sample comprised PBMCs, obtained around atezolizumab (anti-PD-L1) treatment. DNA of the CDR3: TGTGCCAGCAGCTTAAACCCAGGGGGCGAGCAGTACTTC. Translating it yields CASSLNPGGEQYF. Variable domain in full (rest from reference TRBV7-3 and TRBJ2-7): GAGVSQTPSNKVTEKGKYVELRCDPISGHTALYWYRQSLGQGPEFLIYFQGTGAADDSGLPNDRFFAVRPEGSVSTLKIQRTERGDSAVYLCASSLNPGGEQYFGPGTRLTVT.